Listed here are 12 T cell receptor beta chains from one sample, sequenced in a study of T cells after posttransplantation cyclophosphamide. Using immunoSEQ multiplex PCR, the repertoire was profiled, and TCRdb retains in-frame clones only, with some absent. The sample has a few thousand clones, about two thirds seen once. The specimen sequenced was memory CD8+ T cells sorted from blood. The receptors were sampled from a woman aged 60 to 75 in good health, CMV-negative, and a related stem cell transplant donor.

The CDR3 loop is CATSRELAGAGDTQYF. The DNA for the CDR3 is TGTGCCACCAGCAGAGAACTAGCGGGAGCGGGAGATACGCAGTATTTT. The V and J genes are TRBV15 and TRBJ2-3; TRBD2 matches 11 bases. The germline V gene encodes CDR1 LNHNV and CDR2 YYDKDF (reference sequence). V trimming: 0 bases; J trimming: 5 bases; junction bases outside the gene matches: 4. The CDR3 length is 16 residues.

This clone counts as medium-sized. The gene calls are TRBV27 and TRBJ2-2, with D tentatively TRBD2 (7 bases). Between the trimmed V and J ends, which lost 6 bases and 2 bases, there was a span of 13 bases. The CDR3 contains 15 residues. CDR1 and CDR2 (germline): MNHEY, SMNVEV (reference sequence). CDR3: CASRKGGPNTGELFF. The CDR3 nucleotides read TGTGCCAGCAGGAAGGGGGGGCCTAACACCGGGGAGCTGTTTTTT.

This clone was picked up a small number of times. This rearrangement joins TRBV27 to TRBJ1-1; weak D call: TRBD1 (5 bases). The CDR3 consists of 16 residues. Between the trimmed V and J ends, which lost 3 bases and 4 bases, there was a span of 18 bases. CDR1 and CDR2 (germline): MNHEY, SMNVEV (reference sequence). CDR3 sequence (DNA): TGTGCCAGCAGTTTTCTAAGGGGCGGGAGAGGCACTGAAGCTTTCTTT. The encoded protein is CASSFLRGGRGTEAFF.

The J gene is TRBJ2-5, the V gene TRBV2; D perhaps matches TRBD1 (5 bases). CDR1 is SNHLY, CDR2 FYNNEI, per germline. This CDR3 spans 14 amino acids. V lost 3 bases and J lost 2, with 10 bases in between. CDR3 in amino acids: CASSDRTIQETQYF. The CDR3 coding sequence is TGTGCCAGCAGTGACCGGACAATTCAAGAGACCCAGTACTTC.

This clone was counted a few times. The CDR3, as DNA: TGTGCCAGCAGCTCGGTTGGAGGGACCCAGTACTTC. Amino acid sequence: CASSSVGGTQYF. The chain couples TRBV7-3 to TRBJ2-5; perhaps TRBD2 as D (5 bases). CDR1 and CDR2 (germline): SGHTA, FQGTGA. The CDR3 is 12 amino acids. V was cut by 4 bases and J by 7 bases, with 10 bases left in between.

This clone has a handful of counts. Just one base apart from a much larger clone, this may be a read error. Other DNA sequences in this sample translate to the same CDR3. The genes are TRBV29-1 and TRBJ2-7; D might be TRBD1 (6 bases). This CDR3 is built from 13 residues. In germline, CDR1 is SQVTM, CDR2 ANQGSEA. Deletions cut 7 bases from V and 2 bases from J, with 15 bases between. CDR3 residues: CSALGADTYEQYF. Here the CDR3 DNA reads TGCAGCGCTCTGGGGGCTGACACCTACGAGCAGTACTTC.

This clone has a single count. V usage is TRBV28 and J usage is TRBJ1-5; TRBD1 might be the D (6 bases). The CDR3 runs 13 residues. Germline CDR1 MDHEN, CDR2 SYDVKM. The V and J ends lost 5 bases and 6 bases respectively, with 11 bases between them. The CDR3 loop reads CASSGTGFQPQHF. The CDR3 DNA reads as TGTGCCAGCAGTGGAACAGGGTTTCAGCCCCAGCATTTT.

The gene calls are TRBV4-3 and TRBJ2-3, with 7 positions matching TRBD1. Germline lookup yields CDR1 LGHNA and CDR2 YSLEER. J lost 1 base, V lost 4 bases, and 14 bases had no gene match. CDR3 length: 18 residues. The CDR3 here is CASSRSSGTVLGTDTQYF. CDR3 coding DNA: TGCGCCAGCAGCCGATCTTCCGGGACAGTTCTTGGCACAGATACGCAGTATTTT.

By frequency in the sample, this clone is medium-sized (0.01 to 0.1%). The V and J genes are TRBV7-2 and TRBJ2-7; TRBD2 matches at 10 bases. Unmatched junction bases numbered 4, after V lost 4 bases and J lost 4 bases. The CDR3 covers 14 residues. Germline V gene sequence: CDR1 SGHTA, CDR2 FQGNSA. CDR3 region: CASSSGLAKYEQYF. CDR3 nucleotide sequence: TGTGCCAGCAGCTCGGGACTAGCGAAATACGAGCAGTACTTC.

CDR3 bases: TGTGCCAGCAGTTTAGTGGGGGGACAGGCAAACACTGAAGCTTTCTTT. It encodes CASSLVGGQANTEAFF. J is TRBJ1-1 and V is TRBV27, with 8 bases that match TRBD1. The CDR3 extends over 16 amino acids. Germline CDR1 and CDR2: MNHEY and SMNVEV (reference sequence). J gave up 2 bases and V 2 bases, and 7 bases lay outside the gene matches.

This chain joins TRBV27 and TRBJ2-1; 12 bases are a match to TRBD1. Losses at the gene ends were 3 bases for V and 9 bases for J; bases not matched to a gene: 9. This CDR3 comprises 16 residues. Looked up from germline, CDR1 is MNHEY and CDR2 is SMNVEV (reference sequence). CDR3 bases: TGTGCCAGCAGTTTCGGCTGGGACAGGGGGCGGGTTGAGCAGTTCTTC. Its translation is CASSFGWDRGRVEQFF.

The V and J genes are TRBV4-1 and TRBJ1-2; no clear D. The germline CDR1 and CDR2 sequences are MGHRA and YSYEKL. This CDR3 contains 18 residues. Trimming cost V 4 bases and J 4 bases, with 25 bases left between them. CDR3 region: CASSPKRPGNGVSYGYTF. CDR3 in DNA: TGCGCCAGCAGCCCGAAAAGACCCGGGAACGGGGTGTCCTATGGCTACACCTTC.